This T cell receptor beta chain was sequenced for a study of CD8 T cells in Susac syndrome (dated by TCRdb to about 2019). The study in broad terms: Repertoire sequencing was used to test whether CD8+ T cell activation and differentiation in Susac syndrome was antigen driven.

V has 5 bases trimmed and J has 7 bases trimmed; junction bases matching no gene number 17. The CDR3, from cysteine to phenylalanine, totals 18 residues. The sequence is cut down to CDR3 DNA, 54 bases in frame from base 1. CDR1 SEHNR and CDR2 FQNEAQ were looked up in the germline V gene (reference sequence). Notes on this clonotype: The antigen it binds to is not known. No much larger clone is present one base from it, and per-base qualities are unavailable.

Study-wide conclusions, independent of this receptor: The TCR sequencing and HLA analysis was acknowledged to have included a relatively small number of individuals.

RNA was extracted using the RNeasy kit, and roughly 0.5 to 1 microgram was reverse transcribed with random hexamers. TCR beta CDR3 regions were amplified with the immunoSEQ multiplex PCR assay covering 54 Vbeta and 13 Jbeta segments. PCR amplification bias was corrected by using a synthetic template baseline for primer optimization and computational correction. The authors' pipeline ran thus. Only productive sequences were kept, with reads annotated to V, D and J genes according to IMGT and analyzed in immunoSEQ Analyzer. Clonality was calculated as one minus the Shannon entropy normalized by log2 of the number of productive unique sequences. For each patient and control, public and private clones were evaluated among the 100 most prevalent clones. Susac-specific clones were defined as absent from healthy and MS cohorts, 800 to 1,200 published viral clones and other ImmuneACCESS disease sequences. TCRdb took the public reads, trimmed them with fastp at Q25, ran MiXCR for clone calling and kept in-frame beta chains. Merged by CDR3 protein, the rows form single entries marked with the most common genes and DNA. The V and J calls and clone size come from TCRdb's table, not from the authors' own analysis. A total of around 140,000 distinct CDR3 sequences appear in this sample, around 96% of them only once. The ten largest clones take up about 0.11% of the sample.

High-throughput TCR beta sequencing profiled peripheral blood CD8+ and CD4+ T cells from healthy donors, Susac syndrome patients and multiple sclerosis patients. The multiple sclerosis controls were treatment-naive patients whose relapsing-remitting disease, either stable or active, fulfilled the revised McDonald criteria. Bulk CD8+ and CD4+ T cells were purified magnetically by negative isolation, whereas CD8+ TEMRA cells were enriched by FACS. Blood was drawn into EDTA tubes, processed within 24 hours, and PBMCs were isolated by density gradient centrifugation. PBMCs intended for TCR sequencing were cryopreserved in liquid nitrogen and were subsequently thawed in a 37 degrees C water bath. Purity of sorted or isolated CD4+, CD8+ and CD8+ TEMRA cells was at least 90%.

This receptor chain uses TRBV7-9 and TRBJ1-6; the central 7 bases match TRBD1. This clonotype was sampled from a human donor with multiple sclerosis. Sequencing input: CD4+ T cells from PBMCs. The encoded CDR3 is CASSRQANRGLLNSPLHF. The DNA sequence is as follows: TGTGCCAGCAGCCGACAAGCAAACAGGGGCCTTCTAAATTCACCCCTCCACTTT.